The entry below gives a single TCR beta chain sequence along with its context. Antigen specificity is unknown. The table came from immunoSEQ multiplex PCR; TCRdb's copy has only in-frame clones and leaves some out. The top ten hold over 0.95% of the sample, which has roughly 250,000 clones, around 86% seen once. Germline CDR1 and CDR2: MNHNS and SASEGT. The CDR3 spans 14 residues. V lost 0 bases and J lost 2, with 8 bases in between. This record comes from a study of cytomegalovirus exposure and HLA in healthy donors. Study context: The same platform used for the 650 to 850 first-cohort repertoires was also used for the roughly 120 validation repertoires, as a later analysis reported. Study-level points and caveats: Most TCR sequences showed up rarely, but some public TCRs showed up in many donors. The study flagged about 160 TCR beta chains as cytomegalovirus-associated. The classifier, whose performance was assessed in both the original and validation cohorts, reportedly diagnosed cytomegalovirus status with high specificity and sensitivity.

The rearrangement joins TRBV6-1 to TRBJ2-7, with no clear D. Material: PBMCs. The clonotype originates from a woman aged 25 to 39 in good health and CMV-seropositive. The CDR3 reads CASSEAQATYEQYF. CDR3 nucleotide sequence: TGTGCCAGCAGTGAAGCCCAGGCCACCTACGAGCAGTACTTC.